The clone carrying this T cell receptor beta chain was seen a few times. Its target is unknown. The sample belongs to a study of T-cell memory formation after mild COVID-19. There are 14 residues in the CDR3. Trimming removed 4 bases at V and 1 base at J, with 10 bases between. The V gene's germline CDR1 is SGHAT and CDR2 FQDESV (reference sequence). Study-wide results and limits: The appearance of some responding clones in pre-infection memory suggested that cross-reactive memory joined. Later expanders leaned CD4+, whereas clones that contracted between day 15 and 85 were balanced CD4/CD8. Of the contracting clones, CD4+ ones lay mainly in CM and EM, and CD8+ ones in EMRA.

5'RACE with constant-segment primers built TCRalpha and TCRbeta cDNA libraries with UMIs. TCRdb redid the calling of the 5' RACE reads with MiXCR, one entry per CDR3 protein. The sample carries approximately 51,000 distinct CDR3 sequences, 9.3% recorded once. Sequenced sample: PBMCs or a T cell subset sorted from them (not recorded which). The sequence came from an adult woman who had mild COVID-19 (a few samples of this study predate the infection). Cell type and time point are not known. The J gene is TRBJ1-1, the V gene TRBV11-1; unclear D gene. The CDR3, as DNA: TGTGCCAGCAGCTCTCAATATCCGAACACTGAAGCTTTCTTT. Translated: CASSSQYPNTEAFF.